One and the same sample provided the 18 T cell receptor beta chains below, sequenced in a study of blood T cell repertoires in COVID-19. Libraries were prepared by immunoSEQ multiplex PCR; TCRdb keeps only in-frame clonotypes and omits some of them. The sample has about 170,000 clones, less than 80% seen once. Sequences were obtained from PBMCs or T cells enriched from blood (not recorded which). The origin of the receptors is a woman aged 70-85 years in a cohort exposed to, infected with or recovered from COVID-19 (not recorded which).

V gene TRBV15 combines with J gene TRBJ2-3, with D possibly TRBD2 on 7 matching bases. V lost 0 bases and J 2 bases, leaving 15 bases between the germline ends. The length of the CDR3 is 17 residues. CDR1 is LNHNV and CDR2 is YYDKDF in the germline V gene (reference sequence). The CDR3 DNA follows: TGTGCCACCAGCAGAGATTGGGGGGGGCGCGTCACAGATACGCAGTATTTT. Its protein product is CATSRDWGGRVTDTQYF.

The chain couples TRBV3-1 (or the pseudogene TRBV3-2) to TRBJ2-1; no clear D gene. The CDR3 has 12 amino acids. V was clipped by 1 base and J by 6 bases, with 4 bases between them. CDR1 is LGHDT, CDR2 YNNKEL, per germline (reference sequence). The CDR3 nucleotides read TGTGCCAGCAGCCAAGTCAGCAATGAGCAGTTCTTC. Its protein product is CASSQVSNEQFF.

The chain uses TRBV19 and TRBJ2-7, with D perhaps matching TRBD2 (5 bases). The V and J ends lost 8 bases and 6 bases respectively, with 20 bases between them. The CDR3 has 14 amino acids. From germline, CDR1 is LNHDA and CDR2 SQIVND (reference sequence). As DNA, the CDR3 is TGTGCCAGTTCCTACGCGGGCCCTCCCTCCGAGCAGTACTTC. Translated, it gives CASSYAGPPSEQYF.

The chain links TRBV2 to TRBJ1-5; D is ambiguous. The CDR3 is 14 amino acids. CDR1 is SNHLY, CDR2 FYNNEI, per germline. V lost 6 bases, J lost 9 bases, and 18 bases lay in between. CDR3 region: CASSWSSEFLPQHF. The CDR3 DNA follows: TGTGCCAGCAGCTGGTCTAGCGAATTCCTGCCCCAGCATTTT.

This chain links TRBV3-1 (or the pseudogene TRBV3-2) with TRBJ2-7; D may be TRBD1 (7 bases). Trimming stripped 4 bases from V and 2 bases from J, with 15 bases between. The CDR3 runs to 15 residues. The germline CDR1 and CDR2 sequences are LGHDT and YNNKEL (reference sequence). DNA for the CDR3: TGTGCCAGCAGCCGACGACAGGGAGGAACCTACGAGCAGTACTTC. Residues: CASSRRQGGTYEQYF.

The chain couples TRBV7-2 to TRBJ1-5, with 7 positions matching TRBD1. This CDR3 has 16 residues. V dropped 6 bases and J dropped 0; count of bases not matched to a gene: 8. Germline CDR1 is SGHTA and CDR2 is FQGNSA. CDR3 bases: TGTGCCAGCAGGAGACAGGGACGTAATAGCAATCAGCCCCAGCATTTT. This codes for CASRRQGRNSNQPQHF.

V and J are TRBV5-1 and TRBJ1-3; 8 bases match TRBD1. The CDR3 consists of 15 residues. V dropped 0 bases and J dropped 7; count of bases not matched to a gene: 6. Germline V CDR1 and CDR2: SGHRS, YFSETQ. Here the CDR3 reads CASSLGTGIGNTIYF. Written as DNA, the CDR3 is TGCGCCAGCAGCTTGGGGACAGGGATTGGGAACACCATATATTTT.

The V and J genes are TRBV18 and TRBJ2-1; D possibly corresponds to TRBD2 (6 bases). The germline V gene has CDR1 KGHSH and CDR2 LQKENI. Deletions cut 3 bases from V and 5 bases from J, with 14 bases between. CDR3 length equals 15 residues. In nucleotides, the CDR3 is TGTGCCAGCTCACCCTCCAGGGTAGCGGACAATGAGCAGTTCTTC. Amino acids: CASSPSRVADNEQFF.

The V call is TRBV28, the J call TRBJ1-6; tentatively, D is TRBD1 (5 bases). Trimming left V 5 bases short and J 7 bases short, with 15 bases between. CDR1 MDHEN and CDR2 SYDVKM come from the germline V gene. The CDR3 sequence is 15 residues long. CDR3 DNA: TGTGCCAGCAGTACAAGGGGTATCGGAAATTCACCCCTCCACTTT. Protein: CASSTRGIGNSPLHF.

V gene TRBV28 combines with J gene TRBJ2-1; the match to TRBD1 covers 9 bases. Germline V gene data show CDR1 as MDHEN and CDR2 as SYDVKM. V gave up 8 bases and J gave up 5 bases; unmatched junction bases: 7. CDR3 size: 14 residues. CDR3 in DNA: TGTGCCAGCTTCGGGACAGGGAGCAACAATGAGCAGTTCTTC. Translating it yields CASFGTGSNNEQFF.

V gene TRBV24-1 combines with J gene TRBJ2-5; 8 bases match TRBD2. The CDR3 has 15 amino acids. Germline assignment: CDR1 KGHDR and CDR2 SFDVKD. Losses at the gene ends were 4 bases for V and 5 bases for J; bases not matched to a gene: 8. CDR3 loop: CATSDTGGRGETQYF. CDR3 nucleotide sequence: TGTGCCACCAGTGACACGGGGGGGCGAGGGGAGACCCAGTACTTC.

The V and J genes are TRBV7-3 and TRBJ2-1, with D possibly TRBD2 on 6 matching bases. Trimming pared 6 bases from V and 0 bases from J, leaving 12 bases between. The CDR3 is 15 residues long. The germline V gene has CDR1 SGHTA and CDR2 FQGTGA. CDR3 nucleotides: TGTGCCAGCAGGTCGGCGGGACTCTCCTACAATGAGCAGTTCTTC. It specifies CASRSAGLSYNEQFF.

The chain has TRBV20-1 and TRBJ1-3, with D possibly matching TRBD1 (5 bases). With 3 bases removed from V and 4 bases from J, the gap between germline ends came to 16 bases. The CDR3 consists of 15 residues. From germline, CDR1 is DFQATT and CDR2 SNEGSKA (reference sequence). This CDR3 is CSASSPGGSGNTIYF. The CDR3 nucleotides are TGCAGTGCTAGTTCCCCCGGGGGGTCCGGAAACACCATATATTTT.

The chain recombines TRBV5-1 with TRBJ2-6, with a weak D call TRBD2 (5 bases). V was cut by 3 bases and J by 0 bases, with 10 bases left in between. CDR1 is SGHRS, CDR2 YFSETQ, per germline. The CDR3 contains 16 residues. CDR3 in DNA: TGCGCCAGCAGCTCAGGACTGACCTCTGGGGCCAACGTCCTGACTTTC. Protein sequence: CASSSGLTSGANVLTF.

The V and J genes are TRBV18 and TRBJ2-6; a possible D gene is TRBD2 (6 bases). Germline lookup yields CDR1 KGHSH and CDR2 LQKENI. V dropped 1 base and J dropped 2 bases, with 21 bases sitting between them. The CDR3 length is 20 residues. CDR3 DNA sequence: TGTGCCAGCTCACCACAAATGCTAGCGTCGATGGGGACTGGGGCCAACGTCCTGACTTTC. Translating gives CASSPQMLASMGTGANVLTF. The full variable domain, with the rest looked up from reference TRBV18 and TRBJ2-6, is NAGVMQNPRHLVRRRGQEARLRCSPMKGHSHVYWYRQLPEEGLKFMVYLQKENIIDESGMPKERFSAEFPKEGPSILRIQQVVRGDSAAYFCASSPQMLASMGTGANVLTFGAGSRLTVL.

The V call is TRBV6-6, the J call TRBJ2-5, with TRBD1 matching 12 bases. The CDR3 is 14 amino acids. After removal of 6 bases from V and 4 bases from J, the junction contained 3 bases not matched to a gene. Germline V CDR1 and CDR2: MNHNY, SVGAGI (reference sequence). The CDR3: CASRGQGAVETQYF. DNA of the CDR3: TGTGCCAGCAGGGGACAGGGGGCTGTAGAGACCCAGTACTTC.

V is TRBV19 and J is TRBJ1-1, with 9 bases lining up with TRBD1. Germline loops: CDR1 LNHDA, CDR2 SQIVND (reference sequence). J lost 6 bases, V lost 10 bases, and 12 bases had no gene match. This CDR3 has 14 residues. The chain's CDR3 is CATRRDRGRAEAFF. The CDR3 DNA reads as TGTGCCACCCGGCGAGACAGGGGGAGGGCTGAAGCTTTCTTT.

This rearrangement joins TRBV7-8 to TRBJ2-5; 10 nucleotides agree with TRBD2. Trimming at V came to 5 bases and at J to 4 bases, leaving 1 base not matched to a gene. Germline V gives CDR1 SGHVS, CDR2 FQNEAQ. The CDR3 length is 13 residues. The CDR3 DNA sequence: TGTGCCAGCAGCCGGACTAGCGGAGAGACCCAGTACTTC. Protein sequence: CASSRTSGETQYF.